The rows below give T cell receptor beta chains drawn from one sample of a study of blood T cell repertoires in COVID-19. Profiling relied on immunoSEQ multiplex PCR, and the TCRdb table lists in-frame clones only, not all of them. The sample lists about 130,000 clones, about 80% seen once, with around a tenth in the top ten. The sequenced material came from peripheral blood. The receptors stem from a man aged 35-49 years with active or convalescent COVID-19. The CDR3 runs from the conserved cysteine through the conserved F or W. Each record gives: D gene, J gene, V gene, clone size, CDR3 protein, CDR3 DNA. A D gene is named only where the DNA matches it firmly. Clone size, where shown, is once, few, many, or a class for clones that have expanded.

>NA|TRBJ1-3|TRBV14|NA
CASSPRTAGNTIYF
TGTGCCAGCAGCCCAAGGACAGCTGGAAACACCATATATTTT
>TRBD2|TRBJ2-5|TRBV9|few
CASSVALAGGSQETQYF
TGTGCCAGCAGCGTCGCCCTAGCGGGGGGTTCCCAAGAGACCCAGTACTTC
>NA|TRBJ1-1|TRBV6-5|NA
CASRRDTMNTEAFF
TGTGCCAGCAGGAGGGACACTATGAACACTGAAGCTTTCTTT
>TRBD1|TRBJ1-1|TRBV5-4|NA
CASSAGGTGGGTEAFF
TGTGCCAGCAGCGCCGGCGGGACAGGGGGGGGAACTGAAGCTTTCTTT
>TRBD1|TRBJ1-6|TRBV2|once
CASSGTGTRIGSPLHF
TGTGCCAGCAGCGGGACAGGGACTCGAATTGGTTCACCCCTCCACTTT
>TRBD2|TRBJ2-5|TRBV30|NA
CASHLGLAGGQTQYF
TGTGCCTCCCACCTCGGACTAGCGGGGGGCCAGACCCAGTACTTC
>TRBD2|TRBJ2-5|TRBV6-2/TRBV6-3|NA
CASSYSTSGVQETQYF
TGTGCCAGCAGTTACTCGACTAGCGGGGTACAAGAGACCCAGTACTTC
>NA|TRBJ2-7|TRBV11-2|once
CASSRGTANYEQYF
TGTGCCAGCAGCCGCGGGACAGCGAATTACGAGCAGTACTTC
>NA|TRBJ2-1|TRBV9|NA
CASSAPLAGEQFF
TGTGCCAGCAGCGCTCCACTAGCAGGGGAGCAGTTCTTC
>TRBD1|TRBJ1-1|TRBV27|NA
CASSLGGRGRTEAFF
TGTGCCAGCAGTTTAGGTGGCAGGGGGCGGACTGAAGCTTTCTTT
>TRBD2|TRBJ2-3|TRBV6-4|NA
CAKKRGHGTSGGNSTDTQYF
TGTGCCAAGAAGAGGGGACACGGGACTAGCGGGGGTAATTCCACAGATACGCAGTATTTT
>TRBD2|TRBJ2-3|TRBV14|NA
CASSLLAGIPGLAGGTDTQYF
TGTGCCAGCAGCCTCCTGGCGGGTATACCGGGACTAGCGGGAGGCACAGATACGCAGTATTTT
>TRBD2|TRBJ2-7|TRBV23-1|NA
CASSRPKAGGPYEQYF
TGCGCCAGCAGTCGCCCCAAGGCGGGGGGCCCCTACGAGCAGTACTTC
>NA|TRBJ2-5|TRBV30|NA
CAWRQVQGAQYF
TGTGCCTGGAGACAGGTCCAAGGGGCCCAGTACTTC
>TRBD2|TRBJ2-3|TRBV4-1|NA
CASSQGLAGGTDTQYF
TGCGCCAGCAGCCAAGGACTAGCGGGTGGCACAGATACGCAGTATTTT
>TRBD1|TRBJ1-6|TRBV7-6|NA
CASSPGQGGSSPLHF
TGTGCCAGCAGCCCCGGACAGGGAGGGAGTTCACCCCTCCACTTT
>TRBD2|TRBJ2-7|TRBV6-2/TRBV6-3|NA
CASSYSSLAGVHSYEQYF
TGTGCCAGCAGTTACTCGTCGCTAGCGGGGGTTCACTCCTACGAGCAGTACTTC
>NA|TRBJ1-1|TRBV15|NA
CATSGAGTEAFF
TGTGCCACCAGCGGGGCAGGAACTGAAGCTTTCTTT
>TRBD1|TRBJ1-4|TRBV13|NA
CASRPQGANEKLFF
TGTGCCAGCAGGCCACAGGGGGCTAATGAAAAACTGTTTTTT
>NA|TRBJ1-1|TRBV7-9|few
CASSLYGGDTEAFF
TGTGCCAGCAGCTTATATGGAGGGGACACTGAAGCTTTCTTT
>NA|TRBJ2-7|TRBV5-4|NA
CASSLVGGRSFSYEQYF
TGTGCCAGCAGCTTGGTTGGGGGCCGATCCTTCTCCTACGAGCAGTACTTC